This T cell receptor beta chain was recovered during a study of regulatory T cells in long-lasting Graves disease. About the study: Treatment with antithyroid drugs for over 5 years, together with positive TSH receptor antibodies, meant persistent Graves' disease.

Time point reported: persistent/refractory GD, antithyroid drugs over 5 years with positive TRAb. From PBMCs, RNA was extracted and then used to make the TCR library. The patient group derived from an endocrinology department in Xi'an, China. This CDR3 contains 17 residues. From germline, CDR1 is MNHNS and CDR2 SASEGT. Trimming shortened V by 0 bases and J by 6 bases, and 15 bases separated the two germline ends. This clonotype was observed many times. CDR3 regions were amplified by Arm-PCR using iRepertoire HTBI primers to build TCR beta libraries. TCRdb processed the multiplex PCR reads anew with MiXCR; each CDR3 protein has one entry. The sample has roughly 450,000 distinct CDR3 sequences, approximately 22% seen once.

The sample here was peripheral blood mononuclear cells (PBMCs), taken when the disease was refractory, from a patient treated with antithyroid drugs. The clonotype comes from a female donor with Graves disease. The chain combines TRBV6-1 with TRBJ1-6; D call uncertain. The CDR3 sequence: CASSEADLWVGNSPLHF. CDR3 coding DNA: TGTGCCAGCAGTGAAGCCGACCTTTGGGTGGGTAATTCACCCCTCCACTTT.